These 11 T cell receptor beta chains were sequenced from one sample in a study of human T cells and chemical hapten exposure. Specified time point: patch test 1, 2 weeks after DPC sensitization. Treatment: therapeutic diphenylcyclopropenone sensitization with weekly scalp DPC. TCRdb re-analysed the RACE reads in MiXCR, keeping a single row per CDR3 protein. Of around 340,000 distinct CDR3 sequences listed, under 8% are singletons. The sample in question was whole blood, obtained in connection with sensitization to the hapten diphenylcyclopropenone (DPC). The receptors stem from a woman aged 18-29 years with alopecia areata. Some clones in this sample may be carry-over from other donors' samples.

This chain connects TRBV28 to TRBJ1-5; TRBD1 matches 10 bases. The CDR3 totals 16 residues. Looked up from germline, CDR1 is MDHEN and CDR2 is SYDVKM. The ends lost 5 bases at V and 1 base at J; junction bases unmatched: 5. The CDR3 loop reads CASSRGTGESNQPQHF. The CDR3 DNA reads TGTGCCAGCAGTAGGGGGACAGGGGAGAGCAATCAGCCCCAGCATTTT.

The table lists this clonotype with many counts. This chain connects TRBV6-2 or TRBV6-3 to TRBJ1-1; D not certain. V shed 2 bases and J shed 0 bases, with 1 base lying between them. The CDR3 contains 12 residues. Germline CDR1 MNHEY, CDR2 SVGEGT. The CDR3 region has the DNA TGTGCCAGCAGTTACGTGAACACTGAAGCTTTCTTT. It yields the protein CASSYVNTEAFF.

There are a few counts of this clonotype. V usage is TRBV10-3 and J usage is TRBJ2-1; TRBD2 agrees at 8 bases. Per germline, CDR1 ENHRY and CDR2 SYGVKD. The CDR3 is 15 residues long. V lost 3 bases and J lost 6; bases outside the gene matches: 7. The CDR3 loop is CAISDTGGPVNEQFF. CDR3 sequence (DNA): TGTGCCATCAGTGACACGGGGGGGCCCGTCAATGAGCAGTTCTTC.

This clonotype turned up a few times. The chain carries TRBV4-1 and TRBJ1-2; D not resolved. V dropped 2 bases and J dropped 4 bases, with 17 bases sitting between them. The length of the CDR3 is 16 residues. Germline loops: CDR1 MGHRA, CDR2 YSYEKL. The CDR3 region has the DNA TGCGCCAGCAGCCAATTTGCCGGGCCCGCAGGCTATGGCTACACCTTC. This encodes CASSQFAGPAGYGYTF.

V usage is TRBV20-1 and J usage is TRBJ2-7; 7 positions agree with TRBD2. V gave up 0 bases and J gave up 3 bases; unmatched junction bases: 8. Per the germline V gene, CDR1 is DFQATT and CDR2 is SNEGSKA (reference sequence). The CDR3 totals 15 residues. CDR3 amino acids: CSARDRRAGVYEQYF. The CDR3 DNA sequence: TGCAGTGCTAGAGATAGACGGGCGGGAGTCTACGAGCAGTACTTC.

This clonotype was recorded at least ten times. The rearrangement links TRBV6-5 to TRBJ2-2, with TRBD2 matching over 12 bases. The V gene's germline CDR1 is MNHEY and CDR2 SVGAGI. The CDR3 has 17 amino acids. J was trimmed by 7 bases and V by 0 bases; bases with no gene match: 6. CDR3 region: CASSYSWGLAGGGELFF. CDR3 coding DNA: TGTGCCAGCAGTTACTCCTGGGGACTAGCGGGCGGCGGGGAGCTGTTTTTT.

This clonotype has a handful of counts. The gene calls are TRBV5-1 and TRBJ2-5, with TRBD1 matching 7 bases. Germline lookup yields CDR1 SGHRS and CDR2 YFSETQ. J was trimmed by 3 bases and V by 6 bases; bases with no gene match: 8. The CDR3 has 14 amino acids. As DNA, the CDR3 is TGCGCCAGCACTTTCATTGACAGGGAAGAGACCCAGTACTTC. Translated, it gives CASTFIDREETQYF.

Ten or more counts support this clonotype. CDR3 nucleotides: TGTGCCAGCCGTTACAGGGGATACAACACTGAAGCTTTCTTT. Protein: CASRYRGYNTEAFF. The rearrangement uses TRBV2 and TRBJ1-1; the match to TRBD1 covers 7 bases. The germline CDR1 and CDR2 sequences are SNHLY and FYNNEI. After removal of 8 bases from V and 2 bases from J, the junction contained 8 bases not matched to a gene. This CDR3 is 14 amino acids long.

This clonotype was found a few times. The V and J genes are TRBV4-3 and TRBJ1-2, with D possibly TRBD1 on 5 matching bases. The CDR3 sequence is 14 residues long. V was shortened by 4 bases and J by 7 bases, with 16 bases between the two germline ends. Germline V gene sequence: CDR1 LGHNA, CDR2 YSLEER. The CDR3, as DNA: TGCGCCAGCAGCCGGGACCGACCTATTTCTGGCTACACCTTC. Translation: CASSRDRPISGYTF.

This clonotype was picked up many times. The chain couples TRBV27 to TRBJ2-1; 11 bases are a match to TRBD2. This CDR3 is 14 amino acids long. The V gene's germline CDR1 is MNHEY and CDR2 SMNVEV (reference sequence). Trimming at V came to 3 bases and at J to 9 bases, leaving 4 bases not matched to a gene. The CDR3: CASSFASGGLEQFF. The CDR3, as DNA: TGTGCCAGCAGTTTCGCTAGCGGGGGGCTTGAGCAGTTCTTC.

Many counts were recorded for this clonotype. The chain uses TRBV7-2 and TRBJ2-1, with D possibly called TRBD1 or TRBD2 (5 bases each). V gave up 1 base and J gave up 0 bases, with 10 bases separating them. This CDR3 spans 16 amino acids. The germline V gene has CDR1 SGHTA and CDR2 FQGNSA. The DNA for the CDR3 is TGTGCCAGCAGCTTAGACGGGGCGAGCTCCTACAATGAGCAGTTCTTC. It encodes CASSLDGASSYNEQFF.